What follows describes a single TCR beta chain. The antigen it recognizes is unknown. Base qualities were left out, and no much larger clone turns up one base away. These data come from a study of human T cells and chemical hapten exposure (dated by TCRdb to the early 2020s). At the level of the whole study: For sensitization, 2% DPC in acetone was applied to an approximately 2 cm by approximately 2 cm area of upper inner arm skin. Alopecia areata with under or over 50% scalp involvement, alopecia totalis and alopecia universalis were represented in the patient cohort, which was mostly female. Throughout the study period of 20 to 25 weeks, patients also received therapeutic DPC doses to the scalp every week. Libraries were combined into a pool for sequencing, and differences in TCR yield between samples came mainly from small differences in library volumes within the pool. Patch testing was performed on the upper back with Finn chambers containing 0.01% DPC, and the patch tests were scored after 6 days according to International Contact Dermatitis Research Group standards. Blood samples were taken from patients before sensitization (week 0) and then at 2, 6 and about 24 weeks after DPC sensitization. Under 30 alopecia patients gave blood for TCR sequencing at one to four time points (pre-sensitization, 2, 6 and 24 weeks). This study followed changes in the peripheral blood TCR repertoire in vivo during primary and secondary sensitization of alopecia patients to the hapten diphenylcyclopropenone (DPC).

Study-level results and caveats: No change with DPC sensitization was found in the number of TCRs above 1 in 1000 frequency, and no evidence of global repertoire structure alterations was found. Compared with pre-sensitization or healthy control sets, expanded TCRs formed significantly more large CDR3 similarity clusters, which is consistent with antigen-driven responses. All patients had alopecia, a presumed autoimmune disease, so their immune response might differ from that of healthy individuals. Patch test score was positively correlated with the number of PT1 expanded TCRs, with significance at thresholds 8, 16 and 32 but not at 4. After repeated subsampling, changes were observed in the strength of the expansion versus patch-test correlation and in the threshold at which the correlation became significant.

According to the study, the label for this sample's time point signals: patch test 3, about 24 weeks after DPC sensitization. Explained via the paper, the treatment or condition label denotes: therapeutic diphenylcyclopropenone sensitization with weekly scalp DPC. Blood at each patch-test visit was drawn before the patch test was applied. To be eligible, patients had to be aged 18 to 70, diagnosed with alopecia and judged suitable for DPC therapy, while pregnant patients were excluded. Total RNA was extracted from unfractionated whole blood that had been collected in Tempus Blood RNA tubes. Library generation was performed with RACE. Sequencing took place on a NextSeq 500. During library preparation, unique molecular identifiers were attached to individual cDNA molecules so that TCRs could be counted in a quantitative, reproducible way. From each blood RNA sample, both TCR alpha and TCR beta chains were sequenced. Concerning the study's data processing: Samples had a median of about 96,000 TCRs, with a range from about 23,224 to 690,600. The Decombinator software suite was used to annotate V, J and CDR3 in the TCR reads. For PS versus PT1 abundance plots, all samples were subsampled to the same number of TCRs (28,000). TCRs were defined as expanded if absent before sensitization and observed at least eight times at the 2-week time point. TCRdb reran the public reads through fastp at Q25 and MiXCR, keeping productive beta chains. Entries that share a CDR3 protein sequence are merged under the most common genes and DNA. The V and J calls and clone size are TCRdb's, not the authors'. In this sample the table shows roughly 200,000 distinct CDR3 sequences, about 25% of which occur a single time. The ten largest clonotypes hold roughly 2.4% of the sample.

Trimming at the junction amounts to 2 bases on V and 3 bases on J, and the germline ends lie 13 bases apart. Including cysteine and phenylalanine, the CDR3 has 16 amino acids. CDR3 DNA is the only sequence kept; it has 48 bases, read in frame from the first base. Looking up the germline V gene yields CDR1 LGHNA and CDR2 YNFKEQ. The chain is encoded by TRBV4-2 joined to TRBJ1-4; TRBD1 could be the D gene, as 6 bases match. This clonotype was obtained from a woman aged 40 to 50 with alopecia areata. Some clones in this sample may be carry-over from other donors' samples. This specimen consisted of whole blood, obtained in connection with sensitization to the hapten diphenylcyclopropenone (DPC). DNA sequence: TGTGCCAGCAGCCAATCAGGGGCTGGGGCTAATGAAAAACTGTTTTTT. The resulting protein is CASSQSGAGANEKLFF.